These T cell receptor beta chains were read from a single sample in a study of blood T cell repertoires in COVID-19. Profiling relied on immunoSEQ multiplex PCR, and the TCRdb table lists in-frame clones only, not all of them. Among around 140,000 clones listed, around 87% were seen once. Sequencing was performed on peripheral blood. Receptors originate from a middle-aged man with active COVID-19. Both conserved end residues are part of each CDR3. A D gene is named only where the DNA matches it firmly. Some rows mark clone size as missing; the rest say once, few, many or name a class of expanded clone.

J gene: TRBJ2-6
clone size: .
V gene: TRBV7-3
D gene: .
CDR3 protein: CASSLTYGGPPVLTF
CDR3 DNA: TGTGCCAGCAGCTTAACGTACGGAGGGCCCCCCGTCCTGACTTTC

J gene: TRBJ2-3
clone size: .
V gene: TRBV3-1/TRBV3-2
D gene: .
CDR3 protein: CASSQGSVRDTQYF
CDR3 DNA: TGTGCCAGCAGCCAAGGCTCCGTCAGAGATACGCAGTATTTT

J gene: TRBJ1-2
clone size: .
V gene: TRBV5-1
D gene: .
CDR3 protein: CASSPQAVGENGYTF
CDR3 DNA: TGCGCCAGCAGCCCTCAGGCAGTCGGGGAAAACGGCTACACCTTC

J gene: TRBJ2-5
clone size: .
V gene: TRBV5-1
D gene: .
CDR3 protein: CASSLTGGTTETQYF
CDR3 DNA: TGCGCCAGCAGCTTGACTGGAGGGACGACGGAGACCCAGTACTTC

J gene: TRBJ2-3
clone size: .
V gene: TRBV28
D gene: .
CDR3 protein: CASTTGVTDTQYF
CDR3 DNA: TGTGCCAGCACGACCGGGGTCACAGATACGCAGTATTTT

J gene: TRBJ2-7
clone size: .
V gene: TRBV7-8
D gene: TRBD1
CDR3 protein: CASSFFTQGVGEQYF
CDR3 DNA: TGTGCCAGCAGCTTTTTTACACAGGGGGTCGGCGAGCAGTACTTC

J gene: TRBJ2-7
clone size: .
V gene: TRBV2
D gene: TRBD1
CDR3 protein: CASSGPPDRGVHEQYF
CDR3 DNA: TGTGCCAGCAGTGGGCCCCCGGACAGGGGGGTCCACGAGCAGTACTTC

J gene: TRBJ2-1
clone size: .
V gene: TRBV2
D gene: .
CDR3 protein: CASSGLFNEQFF
CDR3 DNA: TGTGCCAGCAGTGGACTATTCAATGAGCAGTTCTTC

J gene: TRBJ2-7
clone size: .
V gene: TRBV7-9
D gene: .
CDR3 protein: CASSAGSYYEQYF
CDR3 DNA: TGTGCCAGCAGTGCCGGGTCCTACTACGAGCAGTACTTC

J gene: TRBJ2-1
clone size: .
V gene: TRBV9
D gene: .
CDR3 protein: CASSLRGGEQFF
CDR3 DNA: TGTGCCAGCAGCCTAAGGGGTGGCGAGCAGTTCTTC

J gene: TRBJ1-5
clone size: .
V gene: TRBV27
D gene: .
CDR3 protein: CASSRLYSNQPQHF
CDR3 DNA: TGTGCCAGCAGCCGACTGTACAGCAATCAGCCCCAGCATTTT

J gene: TRBJ1-4
clone size: .
V gene: TRBV10-3
D gene: TRBD1
CDR3 protein: CAISERQGANEKLFF
CDR3 DNA: TGTGCCATCAGTGAGAGGCAGGGGGCTAATGAAAAACTGTTTTTT

J gene: TRBJ2-5
clone size: .
V gene: TRBV3-1/TRBV3-2
D gene: TRBD2
CDR3 protein: CASSQGVGLAGLGETQYF
CDR3 DNA: TGTGCCAGCAGCCAAGGAGTGGGACTAGCGGGGCTGGGGGAGACCCAGTACTTC

J gene: TRBJ2-3
clone size: .
V gene: TRBV6-4
D gene: .
CDR3 protein: CASSEGESTDTQYF
CDR3 DNA: TGTGCCAGCAGTGAAGGAGAGAGCACAGATACGCAGTATTTT

J gene: TRBJ1-6
clone size: .
V gene: TRBV27
D gene: TRBD1
CDR3 protein: CASSFQGQGNSPLHF
CDR3 DNA: TGTGCCAGCAGTTTTCAGGGACAGGGTAACTCACCCCTCCACTTT

J gene: TRBJ2-7
clone size: .
V gene: TRBV9
D gene: TRBD2
CDR3 protein: CASSVVSGGEQYF
CDR3 DNA: TGTGCCAGCAGCGTAGTCAGCGGGGGCGAGCAGTACTTC

J gene: TRBJ2-4
clone size: .
V gene: TRBV18
D gene: .
CDR3 protein: CASSPGQISLAKNIQYF
CDR3 DNA: TGTGCCAGCTCCCCAGGACAGATATCATTAGCCAAAAACATTCAGTACTTC

J gene: TRBJ1-5
clone size: .
V gene: TRBV6-2/TRBV6-3
D gene: TRBD1
CDR3 protein: CASSSQRGQGSNQPQHF
CDR3 DNA: TGTGCCAGCAGTTCGCAACGCGGACAGGGTAGCAATCAGCCCCAGCATTTT

J gene: TRBJ1-3
clone size: .
V gene: TRBV7-9
D gene: .
CDR3 protein: CASSHREFGNTIYF
CDR3 DNA: TGTGCCAGCAGCCACCGGGAGTTTGGAAACACCATATATTTT

J gene: TRBJ1-2
clone size: .
V gene: TRBV4-2
D gene: TRBD1
CDR3 protein: CASSPSKTGDYGYTF
CDR3 DNA: TGTGCCAGCAGCCCGTCAAAAACAGGGGACTATGGCTACACCTTC

J gene: TRBJ1-1
clone size: .
V gene: TRBV2
D gene: .
CDR3 protein: CASREQGAAFF
CDR3 DNA: TGTGCCAGCAGGGAGCAGGGTGCAGCTTTCTTT

J gene: TRBJ1-2
clone size: .
V gene: TRBV9
D gene: TRBD1
CDR3 protein: CASSVGDRAPYGYTF
CDR3 DNA: TGTGCCAGCAGCGTAGGGGACAGGGCCCCGTATGGCTACACCTTC

J gene: TRBJ2-4
clone size: .
V gene: TRBV4-1
D gene: TRBD1
CDR3 protein: CASSPRDRDLDRAKNIQYF
CDR3 DNA: TGCGCCAGCAGCCCCCGGGACAGGGACCTTGATCGGGCCAAAAACATTCAGTACTTC

J gene: TRBJ2-7
clone size: few
V gene: TRBV20-1
D gene: .
CDR3 protein: CSASDIYEQYF
CDR3 DNA: TGCAGTGCTTCCGACATCTACGAGCAGTACTTC

J gene: TRBJ2-3
clone size: once
V gene: TRBV4-2
D gene: TRBD2
CDR3 protein: CASSQNTISGGARDTQYF
CDR3 DNA: TGTGCCAGCAGCCAGAACACGATAAGCGGGGGGGCGAGAGATACGCAGTATTTT

J gene: TRBJ1-2
clone size: .
V gene: TRBV7-9
D gene: .
CDR3 protein: CASSLEQTPWGYTF
CDR3 DNA: TGTGCCAGCAGCTTAGAACAGACGCCGTGGGGCTACACCTTC

J gene: TRBJ1-1
clone size: .
V gene: TRBV3-1/TRBV3-2
D gene: .
CDR3 protein: CASSPGRETQAFF
CDR3 DNA: TGTGCCAGCAGCCCCGGTCGAGAGACTCAAGCTTTCTTT

J gene: TRBJ1-2
clone size: .
V gene: TRBV3-1/TRBV3-2
D gene: TRBD1
CDR3 protein: CASSLRDRGDYGYTF
CDR3 DNA: TGTGCCAGCAGCCTACGGGACAGGGGGGACTATGGCTACACCTTC

J gene: TRBJ1-3
clone size: .
V gene: TRBV15
D gene: .
CDR3 protein: CATSRDLGSGNTIYF
CDR3 DNA: TGTGCCACCAGCAGAGATCTAGGATCTGGAAACACCATATATTTT

J gene: TRBJ2-3
clone size: .
V gene: TRBV9
D gene: TRBD2
CDR3 protein: CASSVATGGPTDTQYF
CDR3 DNA: TGTGCCAGCAGCGTAGCTACGGGGGGGCCCACAGATACGCAGTATTTT

J gene: TRBJ2-1
clone size: .
V gene: TRBV6-2/TRBV6-3
D gene: TRBD2
CDR3 protein: CASSLGGASYNEQFF
CDR3 DNA: TGTGCCAGCAGCCTCGGGGGGGCCTCCTACAATGAGCAGTTCTTC

J gene: TRBJ2-1
clone size: .
V gene: TRBV7-9
D gene: TRBD2
CDR3 protein: CASSQTSGNEQFF
CDR3 DNA: TGTGCCAGCAGCCAGACTAGCGGGAATGAGCAGTTCTTC

J gene: TRBJ2-1
clone size: .
V gene: TRBV11-3
D gene: .
CDR3 protein: CASSSSRSYNEQFF
CDR3 DNA: TGTGCCAGCAGTAGCAGCCGCTCCTACAATGAGCAGTTCTTC

J gene: TRBJ2-5
clone size: .
V gene: TRBV9
D gene: .
CDR3 protein: CASSVDRLETQYF
CDR3 DNA: TGTGCCAGCAGCGTAGACCGACTCGAGACCCAGTACTTC

J gene: TRBJ2-1
clone size: .
V gene: TRBV5-6
D gene: TRBD2
CDR3 protein: CASSLTSGGADEQFF
CDR3 DNA: TGTGCCAGCAGCTTGACTAGCGGGGGGGCTGATGAGCAGTTCTTC

J gene: TRBJ2-7
clone size: .
V gene: TRBV7-8
D gene: .
CDR3 protein: CASSRRDYEQYF
CDR3 DNA: TGTGCCAGCAGCCGCCGAGACTACGAGCAGTACTTC

J gene: TRBJ2-1
clone size: .
V gene: TRBV5-4
D gene: .
CDR3 protein: CASPESVFF
CDR3 DNA: TGTGCCAGCCCTGAGTCGGTGTTCTTC

J gene: TRBJ1-6
clone size: .
V gene: TRBV10-3
D gene: TRBD1
CDR3 protein: CAISETGDYSPLHF
CDR3 DNA: TGTGCCATCAGTGAGACAGGGGACTATTCACCCCTCCACTTT

J gene: TRBJ1-1
clone size: .
V gene: TRBV19
D gene: TRBD1
CDR3 protein: CASTHPGTAVAEAFF
CDR3 DNA: TGTGCCAGTACCCACCCCGGGACAGCCGTCGCTGAAGCTTTCTTT

J gene: TRBJ1-2
clone size: few
V gene: TRBV3-1/TRBV3-2
D gene: TRBD1
CDR3 protein: CASSPQGNYGYTF
CDR3 DNA: TGTGCCAGCAGCCCACAGGGGAACTATGGCTACACCTTC

J gene: TRBJ1-2
clone size: .
V gene: TRBV30
D gene: .
CDR3 protein: CAWRAPRSGGARGYTF
CDR3 DNA: TGTGCCTGGAGAGCCCCCCGGTCGGGGGGCGCGAGAGGCTACACCTTC

J gene: TRBJ2-5
clone size: .
V gene: TRBV7-3
D gene: TRBD2
CDR3 protein: CASSLTSGETQYF
CDR3 DNA: TGTGCCAGCAGCTTGACTAGCGGAGAGACCCAGTACTTC

J gene: TRBJ2-5
clone size: .
V gene: TRBV4-2
D gene: .
CDR3 protein: CASSPGLETQYF
CDR3 DNA: TGTGCCAGCAGCCCGGGTTTGGAGACCCAGTACTTC

J gene: TRBJ2-2
clone size: .
V gene: TRBV11-2
D gene: TRBD1
CDR3 protein: CASSPSRGQGNTGELFF
CDR3 DNA: TGTGCCAGCAGCCCTAGTCGGGGACAGGGTAACACCGGGGAGCTGTTTTTT

J gene: TRBJ1-2
clone size: .
V gene: TRBV1
D gene: .
CDR3 protein: CTSSPTGGDYGYTF
CDR3 DNA: TGCACCAGCAGCCCTACAGGGGGGGACTATGGCTACACCTTC

J gene: TRBJ2-5
clone size: once
V gene: TRBV2
D gene: TRBD2
CDR3 protein: CASRPGGKQETQYF
CDR3 DNA: TGTGCCAGCAGACCGGGAGGCAAACAAGAGACCCAGTACTTC

J gene: TRBJ1-2
clone size: .
V gene: TRBV19
D gene: .
CDR3 protein: CASSMYRSGYTF
CDR3 DNA: TGTGCCAGTAGTATGTACAGGTCTGGCTACACCTTC

J gene: TRBJ2-7
clone size: .
V gene: TRBV5-1
D gene: TRBD1
CDR3 protein: CASSLELGQADEQYF
CDR3 DNA: TGCGCCAGCAGCCTGGAATTAGGACAGGCCGACGAGCAGTACTTC

J gene: TRBJ1-2
clone size: .
V gene: TRBV27
D gene: TRBD1
CDR3 protein: CASGLDRAYNYGYTF
CDR3 DNA: TGTGCCAGCGGGTTGGACAGGGCTTATAACTATGGCTACACCTTC

J gene: TRBJ2-1
clone size: once
V gene: TRBV4-2
D gene: TRBD2
CDR3 protein: CASSQGLAGGIEQFF
CDR3 DNA: TGTGCCAGCAGCCAAGGGCTAGCGGGGGGGATTGAGCAGTTCTTC

J gene: TRBJ1-2
clone size: once
V gene: TRBV4-1
D gene: TRBD1
CDR3 protein: CASSQGDRGRLGYTF
CDR3 DNA: TGCGCCAGCAGCCAAGGGGACAGGGGACGTCTCGGCTACACCTTC

J gene: TRBJ2-7
clone size: once
V gene: TRBV27
D gene: TRBD2
CDR3 protein: CASSPHVSGGSYEQYF
CDR3 DNA: TGTGCCAGCAGTCCTCACGTAAGCGGGGGTTCCTACGAGCAGTACTTC

J gene: TRBJ2-7
clone size: .
V gene: TRBV5-4
D gene: TRBD2
CDR3 protein: CASSSIGGYEQYF
CDR3 DNA: TGTGCCAGCAGCTCCATCGGGGGGTACGAGCAGTACTTC